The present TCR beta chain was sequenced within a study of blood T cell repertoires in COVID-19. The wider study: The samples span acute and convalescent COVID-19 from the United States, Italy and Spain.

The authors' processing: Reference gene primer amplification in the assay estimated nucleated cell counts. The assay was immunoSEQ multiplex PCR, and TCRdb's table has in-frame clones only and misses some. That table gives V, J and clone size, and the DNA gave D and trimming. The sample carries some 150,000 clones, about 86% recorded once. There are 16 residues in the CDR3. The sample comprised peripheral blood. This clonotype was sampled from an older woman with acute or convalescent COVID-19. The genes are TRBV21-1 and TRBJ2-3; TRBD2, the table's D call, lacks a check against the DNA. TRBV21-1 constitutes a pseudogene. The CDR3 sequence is CASSKANRAPTDTQYF. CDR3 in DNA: TGTGCCAGCAGCAAAGCTAACCGAGCCCCCACAGATACGCAGTATTTT.